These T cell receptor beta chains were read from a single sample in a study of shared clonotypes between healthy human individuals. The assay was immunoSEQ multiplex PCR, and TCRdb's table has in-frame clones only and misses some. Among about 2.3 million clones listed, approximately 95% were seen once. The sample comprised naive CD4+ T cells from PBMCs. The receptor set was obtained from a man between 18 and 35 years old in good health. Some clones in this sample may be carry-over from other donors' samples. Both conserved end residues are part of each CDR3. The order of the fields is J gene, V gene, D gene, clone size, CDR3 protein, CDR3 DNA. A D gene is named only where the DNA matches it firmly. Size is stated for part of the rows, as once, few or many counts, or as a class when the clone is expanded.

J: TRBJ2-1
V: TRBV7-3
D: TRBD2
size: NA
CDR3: CASSPGLAVYNEQFF
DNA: TGTGCCAGCAGTCCGGGACTAGCGGTATACAATGAGCAGTTCTTC

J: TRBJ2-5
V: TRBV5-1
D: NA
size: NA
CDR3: CASSLGLASQETQYF
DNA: TGCGCCAGCAGCTTGGGGCTAGCGAGTCAAGAGACCCAGTACTTC

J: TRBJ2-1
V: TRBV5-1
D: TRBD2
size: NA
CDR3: CASSFLAGAYNEQFF
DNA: TGCGCCAGCAGCTTTCTAGCGGGAGCCTACAATGAGCAGTTCTTC

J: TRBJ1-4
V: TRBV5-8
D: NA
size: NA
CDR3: CASSFWVDEKLFF
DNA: TGTGCCAGCAGCTTTTGGGTGGACGAAAAACTGTTTTTT

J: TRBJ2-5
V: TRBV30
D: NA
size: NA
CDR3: CAWRTKAVQETQYF
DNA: TGTGCCTGGAGGACGAAAGCGGTTCAAGAGACCCAGTACTTC

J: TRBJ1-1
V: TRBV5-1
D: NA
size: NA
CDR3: CASSSTQGGNTEAFF
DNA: TGCGCCAGCAGCTCTACACAGGGTGGGAACACTGAAGCTTTCTTT

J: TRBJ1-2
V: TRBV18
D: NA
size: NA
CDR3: CASSPTDSGSNYTF
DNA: TGTGCCAGCTCACCTACAGACAGCGGGAGCAACTACACCTTC

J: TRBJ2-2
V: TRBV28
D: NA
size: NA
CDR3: CASSYPPPGQTNTGELFF
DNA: TGTGCCAGCAGTTACCCGCCTCCGGGACAAACTAACACCGGGGAGCTGTTTTTT

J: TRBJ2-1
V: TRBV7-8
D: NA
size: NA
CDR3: CASSFLRRSEQFF
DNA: TGTGCCAGCAGCTTTCTGAGGCGGAGTGAGCAGTTCTTC

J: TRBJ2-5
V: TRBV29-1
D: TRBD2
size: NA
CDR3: CSVAGELAVQETQYF
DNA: TGCAGCGTGGCGGGGGAACTAGCGGTGCAAGAGACCCAGTACTTC

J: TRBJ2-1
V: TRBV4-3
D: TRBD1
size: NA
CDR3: CASSQAGQGYNEQFF
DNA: TGCGCCAGCAGCCAAGCGGGACAGGGGTACAATGAGCAGTTCTTC

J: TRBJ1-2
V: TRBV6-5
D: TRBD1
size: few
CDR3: CASSTGTGYGYTF
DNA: TGTGCCAGCAGCACCGGGACAGGATATGGCTACACCTTC

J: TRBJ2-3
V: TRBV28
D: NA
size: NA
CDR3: CASVTRGRLAGNTQYF
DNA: TGTGCCAGCGTTACCCGCGGGCGGCTCGCGGGAAATACGCAGTATTTT

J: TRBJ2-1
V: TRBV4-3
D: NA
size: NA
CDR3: CASSQDYFQLLLNEQFF
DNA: TGCGCCAGCAGCCAAGATTACTTTCAATTACTGCTTAATGAGCAGTTCTTC

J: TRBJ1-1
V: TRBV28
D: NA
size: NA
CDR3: CATTNERRWNTEAFF
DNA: TGTGCCACCACAAACGAACGACGGTGGAACACTGAAGCTTTCTTT

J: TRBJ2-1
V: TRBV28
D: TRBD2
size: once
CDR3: CASRPLGAGGRNEQFF
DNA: TGTGCCAGCAGACCCCTGGGGGCGGGAGGGAGAAATGAGCAGTTCTTC

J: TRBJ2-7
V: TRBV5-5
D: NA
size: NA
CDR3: CASSLGLGAYEQYF
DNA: TGTGCCAGCAGCTTGGGCCTAGGGGCTTACGAGCAGTACTTC

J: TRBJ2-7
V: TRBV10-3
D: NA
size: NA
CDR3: CAIRQGLDYEQYF
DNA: TGTGCCATCAGGCAGGGGCTGGACTACGAGCAGTACTTC

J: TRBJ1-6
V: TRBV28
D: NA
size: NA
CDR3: CASSFRPSPLHF
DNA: TGTGCCAGCAGTTTCCGGCCTTCACCCCTCCACTTT

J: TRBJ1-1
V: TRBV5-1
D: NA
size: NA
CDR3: CASSWQTQGEAFF
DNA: TGCGCCAGCAGCTGGCAGACTCAAGGGGAAGCTTTCTTT

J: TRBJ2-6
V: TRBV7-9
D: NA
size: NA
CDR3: CASSRTGLRSGANVLTF
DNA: TGTGCCAGCAGCCGGACGGGACTGCGCTCTGGGGCCAACGTCCTGACTTTC

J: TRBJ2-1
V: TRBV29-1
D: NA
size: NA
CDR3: CSAGTSPNFSDEQFF
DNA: TGCAGCGCCGGGACCTCACCGAACTTTAGCGATGAGCAGTTCTTC

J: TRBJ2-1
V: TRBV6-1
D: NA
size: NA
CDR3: CASIAEPRGEQFF
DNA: TGTGCCAGCATTGCTGAACCTAGAGGTGAGCAGTTCTTC

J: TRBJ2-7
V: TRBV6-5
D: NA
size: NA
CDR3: CASSYSQDPYEQYF
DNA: TGTGCCAGCAGTTACTCCCAGGACCCCTACGAGCAGTACTTC

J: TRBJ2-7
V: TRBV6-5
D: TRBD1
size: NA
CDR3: CASSYSPTGAHYEQYF
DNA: TGTGCCAGCAGTTACAGCCCGACAGGGGCACACTACGAGCAGTACTTC

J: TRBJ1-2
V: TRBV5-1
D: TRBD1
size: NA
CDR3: CASSSGQGADYGYTF
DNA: TGCGCCAGCAGCTCCGGACAGGGGGCTGACTATGGCTACACCTTC

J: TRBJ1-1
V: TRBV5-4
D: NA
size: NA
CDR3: CASSLVVSAGNTEAFF
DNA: TGTGCCAGCAGCTTGGTAGTTTCGGCGGGGAACACTGAAGCTTTCTTT

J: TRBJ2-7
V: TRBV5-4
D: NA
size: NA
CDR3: CASSFAGTYEQYF
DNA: TGTGCCAGCAGCTTTGCCGGGACGTACGAGCAGTACTTC

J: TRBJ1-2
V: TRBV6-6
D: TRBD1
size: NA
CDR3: CATRTGEYGYTF
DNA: TGTGCCACAAGGACAGGGGAGTATGGCTACACCTTC

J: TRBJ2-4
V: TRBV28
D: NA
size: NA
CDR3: CASSQAPQGNIQYF
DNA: TGTGCCAGCAGCCAGGCCCCACAGGGTAACATTCAGTACTTC

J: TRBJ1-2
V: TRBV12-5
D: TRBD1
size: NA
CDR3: CASGFNRGQGVTF
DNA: TGTGCTAGTGGTTTCAACAGGGGGCAGGGTGTGACCTTC

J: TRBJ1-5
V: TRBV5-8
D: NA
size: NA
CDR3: CASSLRGHNQPQHF
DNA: TGTGCCAGCAGCTTGAGAGGACACAATCAGCCCCAGCATTTT

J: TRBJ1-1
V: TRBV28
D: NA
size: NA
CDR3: CASSFGPREAFF
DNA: TGTGCCAGCAGTTTTGGTCCTAGGGAAGCTTTCTTT

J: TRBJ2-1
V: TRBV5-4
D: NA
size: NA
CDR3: CASSLASDEQFF
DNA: TGTGCCAGCAGCTTGGCCTCGGATGAGCAGTTCTTC